Presented here are 23 T cell receptor beta chains from one specimen sequenced in a study of blood T cell repertoires in COVID-19. Produced via immunoSEQ multiplex PCR; TCRdb's table is partial and in-frame only. The sample shows some 130,000 clones, around 85% of them seen only once. What was sequenced was peripheral blood. The receptors derive from a woman aged 45-65 years with acute or convalescent COVID-19.

V usage is TRBV5-1 and J usage is TRBJ1-3; D gene ambiguous. Per the germline V gene, CDR1 is SGHRS and CDR2 is YFSETQ. The CDR3 loop spans 15 amino acids. Trimming stripped 4 bases from V and 4 bases from J, with 15 bases between. CDR3 in DNA: TGCGCCAGCAGCCCCTCCGGTACTACCGGAAACACCATATATTTT. Its translation is CASSPSGTTGNTIYF.

This rearrangement joins TRBV6-5 to TRBJ1-3; a possible D gene is TRBD1 (5 bases). Per germline, CDR1 MNHEY and CDR2 SVGAGI. This CDR3 is built from 15 residues. Trimming removed 8 bases at V and 0 bases at J, with 14 bases between. In DNA, the CDR3 is TGTGCCAGCGGTCGAACAGGAAACTCTGGAAACACCATATATTTT. As protein: CASGRTGNSGNTIYF.

The chain is built from TRBV18 and TRBJ2-7; D possibly corresponds to TRBD1 (6 bases). CDR1 is KGHSH and CDR2 is LQKENI in the germline V gene. V lost 4 bases and J 3 bases, leaving 10 bases between the germline ends. The CDR3 consists of 13 residues. This CDR3 reads CASSRNRDYEQYF. CDR3 sequence (DNA): TGTGCCAGCTCACGGAACAGGGACTACGAGCAGTACTTC.

This chain joins TRBV9 and TRBJ2-2, with D possibly TRBD2 on 6 matching bases. V was clipped by 4 bases and J by 5 bases, with 15 bases between them. The CDR3 is 15 residues long. Germline assignment: CDR1 SGDLS and CDR2 YYNGEE. CDR3 sequence: CASSTSSGGTGELFF. CDR3 bases: TGTGCCAGCAGCACATCCTCTGGGGGGACCGGGGAGCTGTTTTTT.

The chain couples TRBV4-1 to TRBJ2-3, with a tentative D call TRBD2 (5 bases). Germline CDR1 is MGHRA and CDR2 is YSYEKL. The CDR3 has 15 amino acids. V was trimmed by 4 bases and J by 4 bases, leaving 15 bases between them. CDR3 DNA sequence: TGCGCCAGCAGCCGAACACTCACTAGTGCAGATACGCAGTATTTT. This gives the protein CASSRTLTSADTQYF.

The sample holds one count of this clone. This chain joins TRBV18 and TRBJ1-3; D ambiguous. CDR1 is KGHSH and CDR2 is LQKENI in the germline V gene. The CDR3 sequence is 15 residues long. V was pared by 3 bases and J by 2 bases, with 11 bases between. The CDR3 spells CASSPPGGTGNTIYF. CDR3 nucleotides: TGTGCCAGCTCACCCCCCGGCGGGACTGGAAACACCATATATTTT.

This sequence joins TRBV5-1 and TRBJ2-6, with D tentatively TRBD1 (6 bases). The CDR3 spans 19 residues. V lost 0 bases, J lost 0 bases, and 16 bases lay in between. Germline V lookup: CDR1 SGHRS, CDR2 YFSETQ. The CDR3 region is CASSLGGHFSPSGANVLTF. DNA for the CDR3: TGCGCCAGCAGCTTGGGGGGACATTTTAGTCCCTCTGGGGCCAACGTCCTGACTTTC.

This sequence joins TRBV12-3 or TRBV12-4 and TRBJ1-2; 7 bases align to TRBD1. The CDR3 runs to 13 residues. V trimming: 5 bases; J trimming: 4 bases; junction bases outside the gene matches: 4. The CDR3 reads CASSRQGLYGYTF. DNA for the CDR3: TGTGCCAGCAGTAGACAGGGTCTCTATGGCTACACCTTC.

V gene TRBV6-6 combines with J gene TRBJ2-1, with 10 bases fitting TRBD2. Per germline, CDR1 MNHNY and CDR2 SVGAGI (reference sequence). V was pared by 5 bases and J by 4 bases, with 14 bases of the junction left unmatched. CDR3 size: 18 residues. The CDR3 nucleotides are TGTGCCAGCAGTCCGCCCCCGGGTAGCGGGGGGAGGTACAATGAGCAGTTCTTC. It translates to CASSPPPGSGGRYNEQFF.

This clone was seen a few times. V is TRBV5-1 and J is TRBJ2-2; 11 nucleotides match TRBD2. The CDR3 is made up of 21 amino acids. From germline, CDR1 is SGHRS and CDR2 YFSETQ. J was trimmed by 0 bases and V by 4 bases; bases with no gene match: 17. CDR3 coding DNA: TGCGCCAGCAGCGCGGGGTCCCTTCGGGCTAGCGGGGGGACGAACACCGGGGAGCTGTTTTTT. Its protein is CASSAGSLRASGGTNTGELFF.

The chain uses TRBV9 and TRBJ1-5; 8 nucleotides line up with TRBD1. The CDR3 is 15 amino acids. V shed 0 bases, J shed 6 bases, and the junction held 5 bases outside the gene matches. CDR1 and CDR2 from the germline V gene are SGDLS and YYNGEE. CDR3 residues: CASSVGTGSGQPQHF. For the CDR3, the DNA is TGTGCCAGCAGCGTAGGGACAGGGTCGGGTCAGCCCCAGCATTTT.

V is TRBV7-8 and J is TRBJ2-7; 12 nucleotides agree with TRBD2. Germline trimming cut 1 base from V and 6 bases from J; bases unmatched to any gene: 16. Germline values: CDR1 SGHVS, CDR2 FQNEAQ. The CDR3 runs 19 residues. The DNA of the CDR3 is TGTGCCAGCAGCTTAGGGGGACTAGCGGGTCGAATCTCCTCGGGCGAGCAGTACTTC. The encoded protein is CASSLGGLAGRISSGEQYF.

The V and J genes are TRBV6-5 and TRBJ2-1; D remains unclear. CDR1 is MNHEY, CDR2 SVGAGI, per germline. The CDR3 is made up of 15 amino acids. Between the trimmed V and J ends, which lost 8 bases and 2 bases, there was a span of 16 bases. The CDR3 protein is CASGKRQDTYNEQFF. The CDR3 DNA is TGTGCCAGCGGAAAACGACAAGATACCTACAATGAGCAGTTCTTC.

Only one count was recorded for this clone. The V and J genes are TRBV11-2 and TRBJ1-3; 9 bases are a match to TRBD1. The germline V gene encodes CDR1 SGHAT and CDR2 FQNNGV. The length of the CDR3 is 17 residues. Unmatched junction bases numbered 7, after V lost 4 bases and J lost 0 bases. In nucleotides, the CDR3 is TGTGCCAGCAGCTCCGGGACAGGGTTTATCTCTGGAAACACCATATATTTT. It specifies CASSSGTGFISGNTIYF. Variable domain in full (rest from reference TRBV11-2 and TRBJ1-3): EAGVAQSPRYKIIEKRQSVAFWCNPISGHATLYWYQQILGQGPKLLIQFQNNGVVDDSQLPKDRFSAERLKGVDSTLKIQPAKLEDSAVYLCASSSGTGFISGNTIYFGEGSWLTVV.

There are many counts of this clone. The chain combines TRBV18 with TRBJ2-7, with TRBD1 as a possible D gene (5 bases). Deletions cut 6 bases from V and 2 bases from J, with 11 bases between. This CDR3 contains 13 residues. Germline loops: CDR1 KGHSH, CDR2 LQKENI. CDR3 residues: CASSVTETYEQYF. In DNA form, the CDR3 reads TGTGCCAGCTCGGTGACAGAAACCTACGAGCAGTACTTC.

This chain uses TRBV7-9 with TRBJ1-2, with D possibly TRBD1 on 5 matching bases. The V end was cut by 5 bases, the J end by 5 bases, with 15 bases between. Germline V gene data show CDR1 as SEHNR and CDR2 as FQNEAQ (reference sequence). CDR3 length: 14 amino acids. The CDR3: CASSPTDIRYGYTF. Here the CDR3 DNA reads TGTGCCAGCAGCCCCACGGACATAAGATATGGCTACACCTTC.

V is TRBV18 and J is TRBJ2-1; 12 bases agree with TRBD2. J was trimmed by 9 bases and V by 2 bases; bases with no gene match: 5. Germline values: CDR1 KGHSH, CDR2 LQKENI. The CDR3 is 15 residues long. The CDR3 loop reads CASSPSGLAGIEQFF. CDR3 DNA sequence: TGTGCCAGCTCACCATCGGGACTAGCGGGCATTGAGCAGTTCTTC. Using reference TRBV18 and TRBJ2-1 for the parts outside the CDR3, the full variable domain is NAGVMQNPRHLVRRRGQEARLRCSPMKGHSHVYWYRQLPEEGLKFMVYLQKENIIDESGMPKERFSAEFPKEGPSILRIQQVVRGDSAAYFCASSPSGLAGIEQFFGPGTRLTVL.

V gene TRBV5-6 combines with J gene TRBJ1-4, with a tentative D call TRBD1 (6 bases). The CDR3 is 17 residues long. Between the trimmed V and J ends, which lost 4 bases and 3 bases, there was a span of 19 bases. The germline gives CDR1 SGHDT, CDR2 YYEEEE. The CDR3 bases are TGTGCCAGCAGCCCAAGGGGGGGGAGAGGAGCTAATGAAAAACTGTTTTTT. Amino acid sequence: CASSPRGGRGANEKLFF.

The chain uses TRBV9 and TRBJ2-1; D might be TRBD2 (5 bases). CDR1 is SGDLS, CDR2 YYNGEE, per germline. The CDR3 has 13 amino acids. V gave up 0 bases and J gave up 7 bases, with 8 bases separating them. CDR3 residues: CASSVETINEQFF. In DNA, the CDR3 is TGTGCCAGCAGCGTAGAGACTATTAATGAGCAGTTCTTC.

The rearrangement joins TRBV19 to TRBJ1-5; D perhaps matches TRBD1 (5 bases). V lost 3 bases and J 6 bases, leaving 12 bases between the germline ends. Germline CDR1 LNHDA, CDR2 SQIVND (reference sequence). The CDR3 spans 14 residues. The CDR3 sequence is CASSMEGRFQPQHF. CDR3 coding DNA: TGTGCCAGTAGTATGGAGGGGAGGTTTCAGCCCCAGCATTTT.

This chain joins TRBV5-4 and TRBJ2-4; perhaps TRBD2 as D (5 bases). Trimming removed 2 bases at V and 4 bases at J, with 10 bases between. Germline V lookup: CDR1 SGHNT, CDR2 YYREEE (reference sequence). The CDR3 sequence is 14 residues long. DNA of the CDR3: TGTGCCAGCAGCTTTGGGGAGTTAAAAAACATTCAGTACTTC. It codes for CASSFGELKNIQYF. Filled out from reference TRBV5-4 and TRBJ2-4, the complete variable domain reads ETGVTQSPTHLIKTRGQQVTLRCSSQSGHNTVSWYQQALGQGPQFIFQYYREEENGRGNFPPRFSGLQFPNYSSELNVNALELDDSALYLCASSFGELKNIQYFGAGTRLSVL.

V is TRBV5-8 and J is TRBJ1-2; D remains unclear. The CDR3 is made up of 16 amino acids. Trimming removed 2 bases at V and 6 bases at J, with 20 bases between. Germline V gene data show CDR1 as SGHTS and CDR2 as YDEGEE. The CDR3 spells CASSLGNTFGWDGYTF. CDR3 bases: TGTGCCAGCAGCTTAGGCAACACCTTCGGGTGGGATGGCTACACCTTC.

V usage is TRBV30 and J usage is TRBJ2-5, with D tentatively TRBD2 (5 bases). From germline, CDR1 is GTSNPN and CDR2 SVGIG (reference sequence). Trimming cost V 1 base and J 5 bases, with 11 bases left between them. The CDR3 has 13 residues. DNA for the CDR3: TGTGCCTGGAGTGGGGTAGCGTTGGAGACCCAGTACTTC. Translated: CAWSGVALETQYF.